The rows below give T cell receptor beta chains drawn from one sample of a study of blood T cell repertoires in COVID-19. Assay: immunoSEQ multiplex PCR; the TCRdb copy retains only in-frame clones and omits some. The sample lists approximately 270,000 clones; about 79% were seen once. The sample was peripheral blood. The receptors come from a man older than 75 with acute or convalescent COVID-19. CDR3s include the opening cysteine and the closing phenylalanine or tryptophan.

V gene,CDR3 protein
TRBV4-1,CASSQDRSRGRTNEKLFF
TRBV7-8,CASSLGTASGNTIYF
TRBV2,CAVKVRGTPSNEQFF
TRBV29-1,CSVEGGTGNYGYTF
TRBV10-3,CAVSMASSGNTIYF
TRBV3-1/TRBV3-2,CASSSAGTSGGYEQYF
TRBV19,CASSLSESSYNEQFF
TRBV29-1,CSVKGVGELFF
TRBV4-2,CASSQYLAGGGNEQFF
TRBV7-9,CASSRGATNEKLFF
TRBV7-2,CASSLGGHEQYF
TRBV5-5,CASSRAGDSYEQYF
TRBV5-4,CASSFKGAYGELFF
TRBV24-1,CATSDRTGPDEKLFF
TRBV6-5,CASSYDGTGGGFEQYF
TRBV27,CASSDTGELFF
TRBV5-1,CASSLDSRGLDEQFF
TRBV4-1,CASSQEQRGSQPQHF
TRBV6-2/TRBV6-3,CASSPGTPPETQYF
TRBV5-1,CASSFLGQRSEKLFF
TRBV27,CASWAGLAGLNTGELFF
TRBV5-1,CASSERSSGNTIYF
TRBV5-1,CASSFGRGTVGNEQFF
TRBV7-2,CASSLDGGIGYTF
TRBV5-1,CASSPAGAGARSIGNTIYF
TRBV19,CASSIDGRDTEAFF
TRBV5-1,CASSLPGQGTGNTIYF
TRBV10-1,CASTQAVGELFF
TRBV18,CASSSGTGGNQPQHF
TRBV6-5,CATLGVYGYTF
TRBV5-1,CASSLTDGQWLREQYF
TRBV5-1,CASSLGRGLEGTQYF
TRBV14,CASSVQGFFRDTIYF
TRBV25-1,CASSELRTSSYEQYF
TRBV6-1,CASSERGGGSKTQYF
TRBV30,CAWSPALYQPQHF
TRBV27,CASSLGASGIAQYF
TRBV19,CASSILQGRTEGYTF
TRBV24-1,CATSRGEGAYEQYF
TRBV9,CASSAGLGSYEQYF
TRBV7-2,CASSFRLAGGLNEQYF
TRBV6-5,CASQTVNTEAFF
TRBV18,CASSPGSGYGYGYTF
TRBV7-9,CASSFSGTGGPLTPYEQYF
TRBV2,CASSEQGSTDTQYF
TRBV4-1,CASRTSPGFNTEAFF
TRBV2,CASRGLNTGELFF
TRBV4-1,CASSQGRGFFSDSSYNEQFF
TRBV6-1,CASSDLGAGNSPLHF
TRBV5-8,CASQPTLDRGGQPQHF
TRBV29-1,CSVGGGQGTYEQYF
TRBV5-1,CASSLVTGVSTEAFF
TRBV5-1,CASSYSGRAETDTQYF
TRBV6-4,CASSETRTTGELFF
TRBV28,CASSLYATGGRNYGYTF
TRBV7-8,CASSYSGGGTDTQYF